Listed below are T cell receptor beta chains from one sample, sequenced in a study of T cell responses to AZD1222 COVID-19 vaccine. Data came from immunoSEQ multiplex PCR; TCRdb stores just in-frame clones and leaves some out. The sample consists of 150,000 to 200,000 clones, roughly 92% of them appearing once. Sequences were derived from peripheral blood, sampled on day 0 of AZD1222 vaccination. The receptors come from an adult in good health. The CDR3 runs from the conserved cysteine through the conserved F or W. A D gene is named only where the DNA matches it firmly. Size is stated for part of the rows, as once, few or many counts, or as a class when the clone is expanded.

cdr3_aa: CASSQEERIVNTIYF
cdr3_nt: TGCGCCAGCAGCCAAGAGGAACGGATCGTAAACACCATATATTTT
d_call: .
v_call: TRBV4-1
clone_size: .
j_call: TRBJ1-3

cdr3_aa: CASSPGTGKTYGYTF
cdr3_nt: TGTGCCAGCAGCCCGGGGACAGGGAAGACCTATGGCTACACCTTC
d_call: TRBD1
v_call: TRBV3-1/TRBV3-2
clone_size: .
j_call: TRBJ1-2

cdr3_aa: CASSQDPGQEYGYTF
cdr3_nt: TGTGCCAGCAGCCAAGATCCGGGACAGGAGTATGGCTACACCTTC
d_call: TRBD1
v_call: TRBV4-2
clone_size: .
j_call: TRBJ1-2

cdr3_aa: CASSYSADTEAFF
cdr3_nt: TGTGCCAGCAGTTACTCCGCGGACACTGAAGCTTTCTTT
d_call: .
v_call: TRBV6-5
clone_size: .
j_call: TRBJ1-1

cdr3_aa: CASSRLTGAAGEQYF
cdr3_nt: TGTGCCAGCAGCCGCTTGACAGGCGCGGCCGGGGAGCAGTACTTC
d_call: .
v_call: TRBV28
clone_size: .
j_call: TRBJ2-7

cdr3_aa: CASRRQGMNTEAFF
cdr3_nt: TGTGCCAGCAGACGACAGGGGATGAACACTGAAGCTTTCTTT
d_call: TRBD1
v_call: TRBV7-2
clone_size: .
j_call: TRBJ1-1

cdr3_aa: CASSPDTLNTEAFF
cdr3_nt: TGTGCCAGCAGCCCGGACACCTTGAACACTGAAGCTTTCTTT
d_call: .
v_call: TRBV5-6
clone_size: .
j_call: TRBJ1-1

cdr3_aa: CASSPSPTSGTLDTQYF
cdr3_nt: TGTGCCAGCAGCCCGAGCCCCACTAGCGGGACACTTGATACGCAGTATTTT
d_call: TRBD2
v_call: TRBV27
clone_size: once
j_call: TRBJ2-3

cdr3_aa: CASSSQGLQETQYF
cdr3_nt: TGCGCCAGCAGCTCCCAGGGGCTCCAAGAGACCCAGTACTTC
d_call: .
v_call: TRBV5-1
clone_size: .
j_call: TRBJ2-5

cdr3_aa: CASSPTAYGYTF
cdr3_nt: TGTGCCAGCAGTCCTACCGCCTATGGCTACACCTTC
d_call: .
v_call: TRBV12-3/TRBV12-4
clone_size: .
j_call: TRBJ1-2

cdr3_aa: CATSSRKDNTDTQYF
cdr3_nt: TGTGCCACCAGTTCGAGGAAGGACAACACAGATACGCAGTATTTT
d_call: .
v_call: TRBV24-1
clone_size: .
j_call: TRBJ2-3

cdr3_aa: CASSGTGLGGNTIYF
cdr3_nt: TGCGCCAGCAGCGGGACCGGACTGGGGGGAAACACCATATATTTT
d_call: .
v_call: TRBV5-1
clone_size: .
j_call: TRBJ1-3

cdr3_aa: CATSRGSGSGELFF
cdr3_nt: TGTGCCACCAGCAGGGGATCAGGGTCCGGGGAGCTGTTTTTT
d_call: .
v_call: TRBV15
clone_size: .
j_call: TRBJ2-2

cdr3_aa: CASSSGAGDEKLFF
cdr3_nt: TGTGCCAGCAGCTCCGGGGCCGGCGATGAAAAACTGTTTTTT
d_call: .
v_call: TRBV7-9
clone_size: .
j_call: TRBJ1-4

cdr3_aa: CASSFHNTEAFF
cdr3_nt: TGTGCCAGCAGTTTTCATAACACTGAAGCTTTCTTT
d_call: .
v_call: TRBV12-3/TRBV12-4
clone_size: .
j_call: TRBJ1-1

cdr3_aa: CATISKVANTEAFF
cdr3_nt: TGTGCCACCATCTCAAAGGTGGCGAACACTGAAGCTTTCTTT
d_call: .
v_call: TRBV15
clone_size: .
j_call: TRBJ1-1

cdr3_aa: CASSWNRDQPQHF
cdr3_nt: TGTGCCAGCAGCTGGAACAGGGATCAGCCCCAGCATTTT
d_call: .
v_call: TRBV11-2
clone_size: .
j_call: TRBJ1-5

cdr3_aa: CASSLRAGANVLTF
cdr3_nt: TGTGCCAGTAGTCTCAGGGCTGGGGCCAACGTCCTGACTTTC
d_call: .
v_call: TRBV19
clone_size: once
j_call: TRBJ2-6

cdr3_aa: CASSSAANTEAFF
cdr3_nt: TGTGCCAGCAGCTCTGCAGCGAACACTGAAGCTTTCTTT
d_call: .
v_call: TRBV7-8
clone_size: .
j_call: TRBJ1-1

cdr3_aa: CASSRSGTSEETQYF
cdr3_nt: TGTGCCAGCTCACGAAGTGGGACTAGTGAAGAGACCCAGTACTTC
d_call: TRBD2
v_call: TRBV18
clone_size: .
j_call: TRBJ2-5

cdr3_aa: CASSTSYEQYF
cdr3_nt: TGTGCCAGCAGTACCAGCTACGAGCAGTACTTC
d_call: .
v_call: TRBV12-3/TRBV12-4
clone_size: .
j_call: TRBJ2-7

cdr3_aa: CASSSHQGTAFF
cdr3_nt: TGTGCCAGCAGTTCTCACCAGGGGACAGCTTTCTTT
d_call: .
v_call: TRBV27
clone_size: .
j_call: TRBJ1-1

cdr3_aa: CASSQGQGPLNYGYTF
cdr3_nt: TGTGCCAGCAGCCAAGGACAGGGACCCCTTAACTATGGCTACACCTTC
d_call: TRBD1
v_call: TRBV3-1/TRBV3-2
clone_size: once
j_call: TRBJ1-2

cdr3_aa: CASSTGLTQNGYGYTF
cdr3_nt: TGTGCCAGCAGCACCGGGCTAACCCAAAACGGTTATGGCTACACCTTC
d_call: .
v_call: TRBV7-8
clone_size: .
j_call: TRBJ1-2

cdr3_aa: CASSLPQGRRGGSPLHF
cdr3_nt: TGTGCCAGCAGCTTGCCACAGGGGCGAAGGGGGGGTTCACCCCTCCACTTT
d_call: TRBD1
v_call: TRBV11-3
clone_size: .
j_call: TRBJ1-6

cdr3_aa: CASSLAGAETQYF
cdr3_nt: TGTGCCAGCAGCTTAGCGGGGGCAGAGACCCAGTACTTC
d_call: .
v_call: TRBV11-2
clone_size: .
j_call: TRBJ2-5

cdr3_aa: CASSGGLRGITEAFF
cdr3_nt: TGTGCCAGCAGTGGAGGTCTACGGGGGATCACTGAAGCTTTCTTT
d_call: .
v_call: TRBV2
clone_size: .
j_call: TRBJ1-1

cdr3_aa: CASTPGQGYQPQHF
cdr3_nt: TGTGCCAGCACTCCAGGACAGGGTTATCAGCCCCAGCATTTT
d_call: TRBD1
v_call: TRBV28
clone_size: .
j_call: TRBJ1-5

cdr3_aa: CASSVAGEKLFF
cdr3_nt: TGTGCCAGCAGTGTTGCCGGTGAAAAACTGTTTTTT
d_call: .
v_call: TRBV2
clone_size: .
j_call: TRBJ1-4

cdr3_aa: CASKGGVEEKLFF
cdr3_nt: TGTGCCAGCAAAGGAGGGGTGGAGGAAAAACTGTTTTTT
d_call: .
v_call: TRBV27
clone_size: .
j_call: TRBJ1-4

cdr3_aa: CASVQGNSPLHF
cdr3_nt: TGTGCCAGCGTTCAAGGCAATTCACCCCTCCACTTT
d_call: .
v_call: TRBV3-1/TRBV3-2
clone_size: .
j_call: TRBJ1-6

cdr3_aa: CASSYRPNLAGELFF
cdr3_nt: TGTGCCAGCAGTTACCGACCGAACCTCGCCGGGGAGCTGTTTTTT
d_call: .
v_call: TRBV28
clone_size: .
j_call: TRBJ2-2

cdr3_aa: CASSLGPRTGLPETQYF
cdr3_nt: TGTGCCAGCAGCTTGGGCCCTCGGACAGGCCTACCGGAGACCCAGTACTTC
d_call: TRBD1
v_call: TRBV7-2
clone_size: .
j_call: TRBJ2-5

cdr3_aa: CASRPRTESSYEQYF
cdr3_nt: TGCGCCAGCAGGCCTCGGACCGAGAGCTCCTACGAGCAGTACTTC
d_call: .
v_call: TRBV5-1
clone_size: .
j_call: TRBJ2-7

cdr3_aa: CAFDRINSPLHF
cdr3_nt: TGTGCCTTTGACAGAATCAATTCACCCCTCCACTTT
d_call: .
v_call: TRBV30
clone_size: .
j_call: TRBJ1-6

cdr3_aa: CASSQGLVPLPDTQYF
cdr3_nt: TGTGCCAGCAGCCAAGGCCTAGTCCCACTACCAGATACGCAGTATTTT
d_call: .
v_call: TRBV3-1/TRBV3-2
clone_size: .
j_call: TRBJ2-3

cdr3_aa: CASSRGVDYGYTF
cdr3_nt: TGTGCCAGCAGCAGGGGGGTGGACTATGGCTACACCTTC
d_call: .
v_call: TRBV5-4
clone_size: .
j_call: TRBJ1-2

cdr3_aa: CASSPAGTLNTEAFF
cdr3_nt: TGTGCCAGCAGTCCCGCCGGGACCCTGAACACTGAAGCTTTCTTT
d_call: .
v_call: TRBV27
clone_size: .
j_call: TRBJ1-1

cdr3_aa: CASSSTGLGEAFF
cdr3_nt: TGTGCCAGCAGTTCGACGGGACTTGGGGAAGCTTTCTTT
d_call: .
v_call: TRBV27
clone_size: .
j_call: TRBJ1-1

cdr3_aa: CASSQDFRVREKLFF
cdr3_nt: TGCGCCAGCAGCCAAGATTTCAGGGTGAGGGAAAAACTGTTTTTT
d_call: .
v_call: TRBV4-1
clone_size: .
j_call: TRBJ1-4

cdr3_aa: CASSPRDPGNSPLHF
cdr3_nt: TGTGCCAGCAGCCCCAGGGATCCCGGCAATTCACCCCTCCACTTT
d_call: .
v_call: TRBV7-9
clone_size: .
j_call: TRBJ1-6